A single sample gave rise to the 12 T cell receptor beta chains below, sequenced in a study of blood T cell repertoires in COVID-19. Assay used: immunoSEQ multiplex PCR; TCRdb lists only in-frame clones, some missing. Here the sample spans hundreds of thousands of clones, approximately 89% being singletons. Sequencing was carried out using peripheral blood. These receptors came from a woman in her fifties or sixties with COVID-19, enrolled during active disease.

This clone came up once. This chain uses TRBV27 with TRBJ1-5, with TRBD1 matching over 9 bases. Germline V gene sequence: CDR1 MNHEY, CDR2 SMNVEV (reference sequence). The CDR3 contains 14 residues. With V trimmed by 7 bases and J by 6 bases, 7 bases remained unmatched. CDR3 sequence (DNA): TGTGCCAGCACCGGGACAGGGTCCACTCAGCCCCAGCATTTT. This gives the protein CASTGTGSTQPQHF.

CDR3 DNA: TGTGCCAGTAGGGTCGGGCTAGCGGGTCCATTCGAGCAGTACTTC. It codes for CASRVGLAGPFEQYF. This rearrangement joins TRBV2 to TRBJ2-7, with 8 bases that match TRBD2. Germline values: CDR1 SNHLY, CDR2 FYNNEI. With V trimmed by 9 bases and J by 6 bases, 16 bases remained unmatched. The length of the CDR3 is 15 residues.

This clone has only a few counts. This rearrangement joins TRBV19 to TRBJ1-3; no clear D. This CDR3 has 14 residues. Germline V gene sequence: CDR1 LNHDA, CDR2 SQIVND (reference sequence). The V and J ends lost 5 bases and 4 bases respectively, with 12 bases between them. Here the CDR3 DNA reads TGTGCCAGTAGTCAGGTGATCACGGGAAACACCATATATTTT. This translates into CASSQVITGNTIYF.

This chain joins TRBV5-5 and TRBJ1-1; 8 nucleotides align to TRBD1. Germline CDR1 reads SGHKS; CDR2 reads YYEKEE (reference sequence). This CDR3 is 15 amino acids long. J lost 6 bases, V lost 0 bases, and 7 bases had no gene match. The CDR3: CASSLGTGNGAEAFF. Written as DNA, the CDR3 is TGTGCCAGCAGCTTGGGGACAGGGAATGGGGCTGAAGCTTTCTTT.

The chain couples TRBV7-9 to TRBJ1-6, with D possibly TRBD1 on 6 matching bases. Germline CDR1 SEHNR, CDR2 FQNEAQ (reference sequence). This CDR3 is 14 amino acids long. Deletions cut 3 bases from V and 9 bases from J, with 12 bases between. CDR3 nucleotide sequence: TGTGCCAGCAGCTTGATGCAGGGGCGTTCACCCCTCCACTTT. Protein product: CASSLMQGRSPLHF.

This chain connects TRBV5-1 to TRBJ2-3, with 8 bases lining up with TRBD1. V trimming: 5 bases; J trimming: 3 bases; junction bases outside the gene matches: 2. The germline V gene encodes CDR1 SGHRS and CDR2 YFSETQ. CDR3 length equals 13 residues. CDR3 DNA sequence: TGCGCCAGCAGAACAGGGGGAACAGATACGCAGTATTTT. Translated: CASRTGGTDTQYF. Full variable domain (missing parts from reference TRBV5-1 and TRBJ2-3): KAGVTQTPRYLIKTRGQQVTLSCSPISGHRSVSWYQQTPGQGLQFLFEYFSETQRNKGNFPGRFSGRQFSNSRSEMNVSTLELGDSALYLCASRTGGTDTQYFGPGTRLTVL.

This rearrangement joins TRBV6-6 to TRBJ1-6, with 7 positions matching TRBD1. Germline V gene lookup returns CDR1 MNHNY and CDR2 SVGAGI (reference sequence). V dropped 1 base and J dropped 8; count of bases not matched to a gene: 2. The CDR3 extends over 14 amino acids. The CDR3 region is CASSYWTGDSPLHF. DNA of the CDR3: TGTGCCAGCAGTTACTGGACAGGCGATTCACCCCTCCACTTT.

The genes are TRBV7-3 and TRBJ2-1; 7 positions agree with TRBD2. V trimming: 5 bases; J trimming: 6 bases; junction bases outside the gene matches: 10. CDR1 is SGHTA, CDR2 FQGTGA, per germline. The CDR3 spans 15 residues. This chain's CDR3 is CASSPTGGGVNEQFF. Here the CDR3 DNA reads TGTGCCAGCAGCCCAACGGGAGGAGGGGTCAATGAGCAGTTCTTC.

V and J are TRBV15 and TRBJ1-5; unclear D gene. There are 14 residues in the CDR3. V dropped 6 bases and J dropped 7 bases, with 16 bases sitting between them. Germline V gene sequence: CDR1 LNHNV, CDR2 YYDKDF (reference sequence). The CDR3 here is CATSFFQLGQPQHF. In DNA form, the CDR3 reads TGTGCCACCAGTTTTTTCCAGTTGGGCCAGCCCCAGCATTTT.

The chain uses TRBV2 and TRBJ1-6; 9 nucleotides match TRBD1. The V gene's germline CDR1 is SNHLY and CDR2 FYNNEI. The CDR3 has 15 amino acids. Trimming removed 3 bases from V and 7 bases from J; junction bases left unmatched: 4. The CDR3 coding sequence is TGTGCCAGCAGTGAGGACAGGGGAGGGAATTCACCCCTCCACTTT. This translates into CASSEDRGGNSPLHF.

In DNA, the CDR3 is TGTGCCAGCAGCTCCCGAGGGACGAACACCGGGGAGCTGTTTTTT. Encoded protein: CASSSRGTNTGELFF. The gene calls are TRBV9 and TRBJ2-2; tentatively, D is TRBD2 (5 bases). Germline loops: CDR1 SGDLS, CDR2 YYNGEE. V lost 4 bases, J lost 0 bases, and 10 bases lay in between. This CDR3 contains 15 residues.

The V and J genes are TRBV2 and TRBJ2-7, with 8 bases that match TRBD1. V was clipped by 10 bases and J by 1 base; unmatched bases: 6. The CDR3 sequence is 13 residues long. Germline lookup yields CDR1 SNHLY and CDR2 FYNNEI. The DNA of the CDR3 is TGTGCCACACACCGGGACAGGTCCTACGAGCAGTACTTC. Protein sequence: CATHRDRSYEQYF. The variable domain in full, completed from reference TRBV2 and TRBJ2-7, reads EPEVTQTPSHQVTQMGQEVILRCVPISNHLYFYWYRQILGQKVEFLVSFYNNEISEKSEIFDDQFSVERPDGSNFTLKIRSTKLEDSAMYFCATHRDRSYEQYFGPGTRLTVT.